Listed below are T cell receptor beta chains from one sample, sequenced in a study of PD-L1 blockade in urothelial cancer. The method was immunoSEQ multiplex PCR; TCRdb's version includes in-frame clones alone and lacks a portion of them. The repertoire holds about 48,000 clones, with roughly 80% as singletons. This material consisted of PBMCs, taken around atezolizumab (anti-PD-L1) treatment. All receptors derive from a man aged 70 or older with urothelial cancer. Each CDR3 is given with its conserved first and last residue. The D gene is left open where the match is weak. A row's size may be missing; if present it is once, few, many or a size class.

V gene	CDR3 length	J gene	clone size	D gene	CDR3 DNA	CDR3 protein
TRBV5-1	19	TRBJ2-7	.	TRBD2	TGCGCCAGCAGCCATCTGAGTAGCGGGAGGGCCAGTCCCCACTACGAGCAGTACTTC	CASSHLSSGRASPHYEQYF
TRBV5-1	15	TRBJ2-3	.	TRBD2	TGCGCCAGCAGCAGACTAGCGGGAGGGGATGATACGCAGTATTTT	CASSRLAGGDDTQYF
TRBV11-3	18	TRBJ2-6	.	TRBD2	TGTGCCAGCAGCTTTCAAGGGACGGGAGGCTCTGGGGCCAACGTCCTGACTTTC	CASSFQGTGGSGANVLTF
TRBV2	13	TRBJ2-1	.	TRBD2	TGTGCCAGCAGCCGGACTAGCTACAATGAGCAGTTCTTC	CASSRTSYNEQFF
TRBV4-1	15	TRBJ1-1	.	.	TGCGCCAGCAGCCAAGACAGGGGACCAACACTTGAAGCTTTCTTT	CASSQDRGPTLEAFF
TRBV4-1	15	TRBJ2-7	.	TRBD1	TGCGCCAGCAGCCAAGATGGCGCAGGGGGCTACGAGCAGTACTTC	CASSQDGAGGYEQYF
TRBV28	18	TRBJ2-6	.	TRBD1	TGTGCCAGCAGTTTTTCGACAGGGGCGAGTTCTGGGGCCAACGTCCTGACTTTC	CASSFSTGASSGANVLTF
TRBV7-9	15	TRBJ2-3	once	TRBD1	TGTGCCAGCAGGTTAAGGGACAGGGACACAGATACGCAGTATTTT	CASRLRDRDTDTQYF
TRBV6-5	15	TRBJ2-5	.	.	TGTGCCAGCAGGTACTCCGCGGGTAGCGTGGAGACCCAGTACTTC	CASRYSAGSVETQYF
TRBV10-2	16	TRBJ2-1	.	TRBD2	TGCGCCAGCAGAAGTTTAGCGGGAGGGCGGAACAATGAGCAGTTCTTC	CASRSLAGGRNNEQFF
TRBV5-5	13	TRBJ1-4	.	TRBD1	TGTGCCAGCGAAGCCGGGACAGAGGAAAAACTGTTTTTT	CASEAGTEEKLFF
TRBV28	13	TRBJ2-5	.	.	TGTGCCAGCAGTTTAAGGGGTTCAGAGACCCAGTACTTC	CASSLRGSETQYF
TRBV4-1	14	TRBJ2-1	.	.	TGCGCCAGCAGCCCTCGAAACGGGGGAGGATTGCAGTTCTTC	CASSPRNGGGLQFF
TRBV12-2	16	TRBJ2-7	.	.	TGTGCAAGTCGCTTTCCCGGGTCCCCGAGCTCCTACGAGCAGTACTTC	CASRFPGSPSSYEQYF
TRBV30	13	TRBJ1-1	.	.	TGTGCCTGGAATAAAAACAGGAACACTGAAGCTTTCTTT	CAWNKNRNTEAFF
TRBV19	13	TRBJ2-3	.	.	TGTGCCAGTAATACTCAGGGGACAGATACGCAGTATTTT	CASNTQGTDTQYF
TRBV25-1	13	TRBJ2-5	.	TRBD1	TGTGCCAGCAAGGGGACAGACCAAGAGACCCAGTACTTC	CASKGTDQETQYF
TRBV4-1	16	TRBJ2-7	few	.	TGCGCCAGCAGCCAATACCCAAAAGGGGCTACCTACGAGCAGTACTTC	CASSQYPKGATYEQYF
TRBV9	16	TRBJ2-2	.	TRBD1	TGTGCCAGCAGCCCCGTGGACAGGGGGAGGACCGGGGAGCTGTTTTTT	CASSPVDRGRTGELFF
TRBV28	12	TRBJ2-5	.	.	TGTGCCAGCAGCCCGGGTGGGGAGACCCAGTACTTC	CASSPGGETQYF
TRBV6-1	15	TRBJ1-2	.	.	TGTGCCAGCAGGGATACAGGCGTCCTTAACTATGGCTACACCTTC	CASRDTGVLNYGYTF
TRBV19	16	TRBJ2-1	.	TRBD1	TGTGCCAGTAGTATTGGGGAGTGGACAGGGAACAATGAGCAGTTCTTC	CASSIGEWTGNNEQFF
TRBV2	15	TRBJ2-4	.	TRBD1	TGTGCCAGCAGTCGAACGGGGACAGCAGGAAACATTCAGTACTTC	CASSRTGTAGNIQYF
TRBV19	13	TRBJ1-5	once	.	TGTGCCAGTAGTACCTGGACAGACCAGCCCCAGCATTTT	CASSTWTDQPQHF
TRBV5-1	14	TRBJ2-2	.	.	TGCGCCAGCAGCTGGGTTTCGGGTACCGGGGAGCTGTTTTTT	CASSWVSGTGELFF
TRBV11-2	15	TRBJ2-1	once	.	TGTGCCAGCAGCCTCACACAAGGACTTTCCAATGAGCAGTTCTTC	CASSLTQGLSNEQFF
TRBV10-2	12	TRBJ2-3	.	.	TGCGCCAGCAGTGAACACACAGATACGCAGTATTTT	CASSEHTDTQYF
TRBV5-1	15	TRBJ1-1	.	.	TGCGCCAGCAGCCCCTCCACAGGGACGGACACTGAAGCTTTCTTT	CASSPSTGTDTEAFF
TRBV28	15	TRBJ2-2	.	TRBD1	TGTGCCAGCACCCAGGGGGTGATGATCCCCGGGGAGCTGTTTTTT	CASTQGVMIPGELFF
TRBV2	12	TRBJ1-2	once	.	TGTGCCAGCAGTGGGACAGACTATGGCTACACCTTC	CASSGTDYGYTF
TRBV5-8	12	TRBJ2-2	.	.	TGTGCCAGCAGCTTCAGCACCGGGGAGCTGTTTTTT	CASSFSTGELFF
TRBV27	16	TRBJ1-4	once	.	TGTGCCAGCAGTTTATCGACGGGCTTGGGAGGGGAAAAACTGTTTTTT	CASSLSTGLGGEKLFF
TRBV4-1	16	TRBJ2-4	few	.	TGCGCCAGCAGTCAACATCGGACAATGGGCAAAAACATTCAGTACTTC	CASSQHRTMGKNIQYF
TRBV28	15	TRBJ1-1	.	.	TGTGCCAGCACCCCTCCGGGACACCATAACACTGAAGCTTTCTTT	CASTPPGHHNTEAFF
TRBV27	15	TRBJ2-1	.	TRBD2	TGTGCCAGCAGTTTTAGCGGGGGACCGTACAATGAGCAGTTCTTC	CASSFSGGPYNEQFF
TRBV15	15	TRBJ2-1	.	.	TGTGCCACCAGCAGAGATATCGGGAACTACAATGAGCAGTTCTTC	CATSRDIGNYNEQFF
TRBV5-1	14	TRBJ2-2	.	.	TGCGCCAGCAGCTTGTTTCTCAACACCGGGGAGCTGTTTTTT	CASSLFLNTGELFF
TRBV5-1	15	TRBJ2-7	.	TRBD2	TGCGCCAGCAGCTATAATAGCGGGAGGGATCGATCGCAGTACTTC	CASSYNSGRDRSQYF
TRBV7-9	14	TRBJ2-7	.	.	TGTGCCAGCAGCCCCCGGACGGGGTCCTACGAGCAGTACTTC	CASSPRTGSYEQYF
TRBV6-6	14	TRBJ1-5	.	TRBD1	TGTGCCAGCACTGGACAGGGCCTGAATCAGCCCCAGCATTTT	CASTGQGLNQPQHF
TRBV10-2	14	TRBJ2-1	few	TRBD2	TGCGCCACCAAGAGCGGGAGGGCCAAAAATGAGCAGTTCTTC	CATKSGRAKNEQFF
TRBV4-1	12	TRBJ1-2	.	.	TGCGCCAGCAGCCAAGCCGGTTATGGCTACACCTTC	CASSQAGYGYTF
TRBV2	15	TRBJ1-3	.	TRBD1	TGTGCCAGCAGGCAGGGGGGCAACTCTGGAAACACCATATATTTT	CASRQGGNSGNTIYF
TRBV29-1	14	TRBJ2-7	few	TRBD1	TGCAGCGTTGACCGCCCCGGGACAGACGGCGAGCAGTACTTC	CSVDRPGTDGEQYF
TRBV10-3	15	TRBJ2-7	.	TRBD1	TGTGCCATCAGTGGTTCCAGGGGGCGAGTAAACGAGCAGTACTTC	CAISGSRGRVNEQYF
TRBV5-1	16	TRBJ1-1	few	.	TGCGCCAGCAGCCCTGGCGCGGGGCCGGGGAGCACTGAAGCTTTCTTT	CASSPGAGPGSTEAFF
TRBV5-1	14	TRBJ2-5	.	.	TGCGCCAGCAGCTTGGGGTCAGGGGAAGAGACCCAGTACTTC	CASSLGSGEETQYF
TRBV9	14	TRBJ1-1	.	.	TGTGCCAGCACTCTCGACAGTCTAAACACTGAAGCTTTCTTT	CASTLDSLNTEAFF
TRBV29-1	13	TRBJ1-2	.	TRBD1	TGCAGCGTTGGACAGGGGCCGGACTATGGCTACACCTTC	CSVGQGPDYGYTF
TRBV5-1	15	TRBJ2-5	.	.	TGCGCCAGCAGCTTGGGTCCCGGGGAGGAAGAGACCCAGTACTTC	CASSLGPGEEETQYF
TRBV28	16	TRBJ2-5	.	TRBD1	TGTGCCAGCAGTAACCCGGGACAGGCCCTCCAAGAGACCCAGTACTTC	CASSNPGQALQETQYF
TRBV6-4	14	TRBJ1-1	.	.	TGTGCCAGCAGATCACAGGGAATGAACACTGAAGCTTTCTTT	CASRSQGMNTEAFF
TRBV19	13	TRBJ1-2	.	.	TGTGCCAGTAGTACGCAGGGTGACTATGGCTACACCTTC	CASSTQGDYGYTF
TRBV7-7	14	TRBJ2-1	.	TRBD1	TGTGCTAGCAGCTCCGCAGGGGGTCGCAATGAGCAGTTCTTC	CASSSAGGRNEQFF